Each of the 15 T cell receptor beta chains below was sequenced from the same sample in a study of cytomegalovirus exposure and HLA in healthy donors. Data came from immunoSEQ multiplex PCR; TCRdb stores just in-frame clones and leaves some out. Of around 160,000 clones detected, 85% appear once; the ten largest clones hold about 2.1%. Material: PBMCs. These receptors were taken from a man younger than 45 in good health and CMV-seropositive.

This rearrangement joins TRBV6-5 to TRBJ1-5; D gene unclear. CDR1 is MNHEY, CDR2 SVGAGI, per germline. The CDR3 has 15 amino acids. The V end was cut by 5 bases, the J end by 2 bases, with 13 bases between. The CDR3 spells CASSKLTGGNQPQHF. In DNA, the CDR3 is TGTGCCAGCAGTAAACTGACCGGGGGCAATCAGCCCCAGCATTTT.

The CDR3 region is CASSKGGSGNTIYF. The CDR3 coding sequence is TGTGCCAGCAGCAAAGGGGGCTCTGGAAACACCATATATTTT. The chain is built from TRBV7-2 and TRBJ1-3, with a weak D call TRBD1 (6 bases). Germline lookup yields CDR1 SGHTA and CDR2 FQGNSA. The CDR3 covers 14 residues. Trimming removed 5 bases at V and 0 bases at J, with 8 bases between.

V and J are TRBV15 and TRBJ1-1; D remains unclear. This CDR3 contains 12 residues. V was shortened by 1 base and J by 6 bases, with 6 bases between the two germline ends. Germline V CDR1 and CDR2: LNHNV, YYDKDF (reference sequence). The DNA of the CDR3 is TGTGCCACCAGCAGAGCCGGGTCTGAAGCTTTCTTT. It specifies CATSRAGSEAFF.

The chain couples TRBV28 to TRBJ2-1; D not certain. This CDR3 has 11 residues. Looked up from germline, CDR1 is MDHEN and CDR2 is SYDVKM. Trimming stripped 6 bases from V and 15 bases from J, with 15 bases between. This CDR3 reads CASSTGELWFF. CDR3 sequence (DNA): TGTGCCAGCAGCACCGGAGAGCTTTGGTTCTTC.

J is TRBJ1-6 and V is TRBV7-9; possible D gene TRBD1, 5 bases. Germline V gene data show CDR1 as SEHNR and CDR2 as FQNEAQ (reference sequence). The CDR3 consists of 15 residues. The V and J ends lost 7 bases and 5 bases respectively, with 15 bases between them. In DNA form, the CDR3 reads TGTGCCAGCACCTCTCGGGGGTCCAATAATTCACCCCTCCACTTT. Translating it yields CASTSRGSNNSPLHF.

V is TRBV19 and J is TRBJ1-2; D unresolved. This CDR3 spans 12 amino acids. V lost 6 bases and J 1 base, leaving 6 bases between the germline ends. Germline V lookup: CDR1 LNHDA, CDR2 SQIVND (reference sequence). The CDR3 reads CASSAINYGYTF. In DNA, the CDR3 is TGTGCCAGTAGCGCGATTAACTATGGCTACACCTTC. The full variable domain, completed using reference TRBV19 and TRBJ1-2, is DGGITQSPKYLFRKEGQNVTLSCEQNLNHDAMYWYRQDPGQGLRLIYYSQIVNDFQKGDIAEGYSVSREKKESFPLTVTSAQKNPTAFYLCASSAINYGYTFGSGTRLTVV.

The chain links TRBV6-5 to TRBJ1-1; D uncertain. CDR1 is MNHEY and CDR2 is SVGAGI in the germline V gene. The CDR3 contains 14 residues. The V and J ends lost 4 bases and 2 bases respectively, with 11 bases between them. The DNA of the CDR3 is TGTGCCAGCAGTTGGGGAGGCTCCAACACTGAAGCTTTCTTT. Amino acid sequence: CASSWGGSNTEAFF.

A note on this clone: The same CDR3 is also encoded by other DNA sequences in this sample. The V gene is TRBV4-1, the J gene TRBJ2-3, with TRBD2 matching over 13 bases. V dropped 1 base and J dropped 1; count of bases not matched to a gene: 2. This CDR3 has 17 amino acids. Germline V gene sequence: CDR1 MGHRA, CDR2 YSYEKL. The CDR3 DNA reads as TGCGCCAGCAGCCAAGGACTAGCGGGGGGCCGCACAGATACGCAGTATTTT. It is translated as CASSQGLAGGRTDTQYF.

Only a few counts were recorded for this clone. The V call is TRBV7-6, the J call TRBJ1-5; 7 bases match TRBD1. This CDR3 spans 14 amino acids. V lost 5 bases and J lost 5; bases outside the gene matches: 6. Germline V gene data show CDR1 as SGHVS and CDR2 as FNYEAQ. As DNA, the CDR3 is TGTGCCAGCAGCCACAGGGGAGATCATCAGCCCCAGCATTTT. The encoded protein is CASSHRGDHQPQHF.

The rearrangement joins TRBV4-3 to TRBJ2-5, with 11 bases fitting TRBD1. The CDR3 consists of 15 residues. Looked up from germline, CDR1 is LGHNA and CDR2 is YSLEER. J gave up 4 bases and V 1 base, and 2 bases lay outside the gene matches. The CDR3 here is CASSQVGTGGETQYF. The CDR3 region has the DNA TGCGCCAGCAGCCAAGTCGGGACAGGGGGAGAGACCCAGTACTTC.

This clone was observed once. The gene calls are TRBV5-1 and TRBJ2-3; D remains ambiguous. V was cut by 1 base and J by 2 bases, with 17 bases left in between. CDR1 and CDR2 from the germline V gene are SGHRS and YFSETQ. The CDR3 sequence is 17 residues long. CDR3 protein: CASSLMKIAVATDTQYF. The CDR3 nucleotides are TGCGCCAGCAGCTTGATGAAGATTGCGGTGGCCACAGATACGCAGTATTTT.

The V call is TRBV5-6, the J call TRBJ1-1, with 7 bases that match TRBD1. Trimming at V came to 7 bases and at J to 3 bases, leaving 12 bases not matched to a gene. The CDR3 has 15 amino acids. Germline V lookup: CDR1 SGHDT, CDR2 YYEEEE. The CDR3 DNA reads as TGTGCCAGCGGACCGACAGGGTCGATAGACACTGAAGCTTTCTTT. Translated, it gives CASGPTGSIDTEAFF.

V and J are TRBV30 and TRBJ2-7; tentatively, D is TRBD2 (5 bases). Germline CDR1 reads GTSNPN; CDR2 reads SVGIG (reference sequence). V was shortened by 4 bases and J by 8 bases, with 24 bases between the two germline ends. This CDR3 region has 15 residues. The CDR3 reads CAWTPPLGSGFKQYF. The CDR3 coding sequence is TGTGCCTGGACCCCGCCACTAGGATCGGGGTTTAAGCAGTACTTC.

The chain joins TRBV2 to TRBJ2-3, with D maybe TRBD1 (6 bases). The length of the CDR3 is 14 residues. Trimming took off 5 bases at V and 3 bases at J, with 12 bases between the two ends. Germline V gene lookup returns CDR1 SNHLY and CDR2 FYNNEI. The CDR3 bases are TGTGCCAGCAGTTTTGAAGGGGGAACAGATACGCAGTATTTT. This gives the protein CASSFEGGTDTQYF. The full variable domain, in which reference TRBV2 and TRBJ2-3 provide the parts outside the CDR3, is EPEVTQTPSHQVTQMGQEVILRCVPISNHLYFYWYRQILGQKVEFLVSFYNNEISEKSEIFDDQFSVERPDGSNFTLKIRSTKLEDSAMYFCASSFEGGTDTQYFGPGTRLTVL.

The CDR3 sequence: CASSSELAQAYGYTF. The DNA of the CDR3 is TGTGCCAGCTCAAGCGAATTGGCACAGGCGTATGGCTACACCTTC. The chain is built from TRBV18 and TRBJ1-2, with D maybe TRBD1 (5 bases). V was shortened by 5 bases and J by 5 bases, with 18 bases between the two germline ends. From germline, CDR1 is KGHSH and CDR2 LQKENI. The CDR3 length is 15 residues.